This T cell receptor beta chain was sequenced during a study of T cell repertoires in cytomegalovirus infection. Study background: Public TCR beta signature analysis indicated the presence of both CMV infection and matching HLA type.

Germline CDR1 LNHNV, CDR2 YYDKDF (reference sequence). V was shortened by 1 base and J by 11 bases, with 20 bases between the two germline ends. The CDR3 totals 15 residues. TCRdb ran MiXCR on the reads and lists one entry per CDR3 protein. Seen here are hundreds of thousands of distinct CDR3 sequences, 20% to 25% observed once, and the top ten hold around 7.6%. This clonotype was seen only a few times. The rearrangement uses TRBV15 and TRBJ1-1, with TRBD1 as a possible D gene (6 bases). This receptor was obtained from a human donor in good health (CMV status not recorded). Some clones in this sample may be carry-over from other donors' samples. Specimen: CD8+ T cells from PBMCs. The CDR3 reads CATSRGRPTGGEAFF. The CDR3 DNA sequence: TGTGCCACCAGCAGAGGCCGGCCGACAGGCGGTGAGGCTTTCTTT.